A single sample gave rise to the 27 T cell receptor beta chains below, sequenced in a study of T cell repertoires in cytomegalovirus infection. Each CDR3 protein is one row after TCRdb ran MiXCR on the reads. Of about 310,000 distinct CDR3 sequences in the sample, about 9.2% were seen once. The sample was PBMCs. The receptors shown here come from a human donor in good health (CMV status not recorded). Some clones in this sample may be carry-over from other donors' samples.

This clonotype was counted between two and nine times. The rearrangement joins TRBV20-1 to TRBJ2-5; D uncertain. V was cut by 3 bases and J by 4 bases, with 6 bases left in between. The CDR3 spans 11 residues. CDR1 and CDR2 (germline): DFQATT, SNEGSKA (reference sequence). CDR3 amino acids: CSASDRETQYF. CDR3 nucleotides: TGCAGTGCTAGCGATAGAGAGACCCAGTACTTC.

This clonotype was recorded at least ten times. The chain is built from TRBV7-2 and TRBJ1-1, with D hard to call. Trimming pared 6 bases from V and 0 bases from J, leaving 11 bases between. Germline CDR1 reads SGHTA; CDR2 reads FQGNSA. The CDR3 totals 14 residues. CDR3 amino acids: CASSRLGLNTEAFF. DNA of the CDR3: TGTGCCAGCAGTCGATTGGGGTTGAACACTGAAGCTTTCTTT.

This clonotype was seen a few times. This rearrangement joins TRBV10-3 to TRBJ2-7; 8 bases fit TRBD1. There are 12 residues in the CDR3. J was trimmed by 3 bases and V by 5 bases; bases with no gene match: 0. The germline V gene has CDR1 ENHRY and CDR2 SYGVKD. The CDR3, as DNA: TGTGCCATCAGTACAGGGGGCTACGAGCAGTACGTC. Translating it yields CAISTGGYEQYV.

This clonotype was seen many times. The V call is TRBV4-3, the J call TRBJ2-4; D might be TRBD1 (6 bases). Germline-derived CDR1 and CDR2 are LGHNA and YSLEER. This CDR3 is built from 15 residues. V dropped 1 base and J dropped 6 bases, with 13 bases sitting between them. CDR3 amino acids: CASSQATGKGNIQYF. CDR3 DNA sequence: TGCGCCAGCAGCCAAGCCACAGGGAAGGGAAACATTCAGTACTTC.

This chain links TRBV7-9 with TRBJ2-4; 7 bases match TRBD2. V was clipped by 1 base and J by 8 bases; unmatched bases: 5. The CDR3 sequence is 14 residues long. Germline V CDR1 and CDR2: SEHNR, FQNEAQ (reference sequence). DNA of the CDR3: TGTGCCAGCAGCTTAGAAGGGGCGGGAGACATTCAGTACTTC. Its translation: CASSLEGAGDIQYF.

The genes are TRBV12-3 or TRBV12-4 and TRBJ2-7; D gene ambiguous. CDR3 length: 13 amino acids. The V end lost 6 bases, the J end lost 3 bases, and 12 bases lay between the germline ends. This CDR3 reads CASSPARSYEQYF. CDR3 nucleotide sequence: TGTGCCAGCAGCCCCGCAAGGAGCTACGAGCAGTACTTC.

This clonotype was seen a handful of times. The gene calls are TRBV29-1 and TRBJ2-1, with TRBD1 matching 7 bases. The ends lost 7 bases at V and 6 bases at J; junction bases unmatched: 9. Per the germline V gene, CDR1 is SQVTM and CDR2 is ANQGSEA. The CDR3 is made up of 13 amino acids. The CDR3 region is CSADRALGNEQFF. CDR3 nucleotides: TGCAGCGCCGACAGGGCTCTGGGCAATGAGCAGTTCTTC.

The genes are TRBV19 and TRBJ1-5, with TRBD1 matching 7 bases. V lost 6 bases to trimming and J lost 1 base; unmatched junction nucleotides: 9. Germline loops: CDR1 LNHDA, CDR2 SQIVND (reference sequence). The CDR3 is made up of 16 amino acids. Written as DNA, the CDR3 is TGTGCCAGTAGATCCGGGACAGTATCGAGCAATCAGCCCCAGCATTTT. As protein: CASRSGTVSSNQPQHF.

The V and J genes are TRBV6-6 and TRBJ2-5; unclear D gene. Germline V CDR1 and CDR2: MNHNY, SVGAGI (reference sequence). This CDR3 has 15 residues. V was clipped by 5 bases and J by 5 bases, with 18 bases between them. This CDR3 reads CASSPRTAPRETQYF. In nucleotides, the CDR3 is TGTGCCAGCAGTCCTCGGACGGCTCCCCGGGAGACCCAGTACTTC.

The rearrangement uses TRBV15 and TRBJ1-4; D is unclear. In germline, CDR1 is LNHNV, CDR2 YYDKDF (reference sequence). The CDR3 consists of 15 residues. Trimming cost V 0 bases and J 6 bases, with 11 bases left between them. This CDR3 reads CATSRDLTAYEKLFF. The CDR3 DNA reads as TGTGCCACCAGCAGAGATCTAACGGCGTATGAAAAACTGTTTTTT.

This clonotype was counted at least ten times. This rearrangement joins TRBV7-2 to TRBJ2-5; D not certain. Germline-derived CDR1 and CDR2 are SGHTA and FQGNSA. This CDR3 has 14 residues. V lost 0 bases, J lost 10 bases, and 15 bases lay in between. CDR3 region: CASSLAADDPVQYF. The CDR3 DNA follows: TGTGCCAGCAGCTTAGCGGCGGACGATCCGGTCCAGTACTTC.

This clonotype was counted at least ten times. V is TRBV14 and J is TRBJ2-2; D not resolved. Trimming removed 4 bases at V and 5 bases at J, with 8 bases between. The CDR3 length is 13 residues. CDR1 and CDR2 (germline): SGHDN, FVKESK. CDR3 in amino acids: CASSRLGTGELFF. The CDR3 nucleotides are TGTGCCAGCAGCCGGCTTGGTACCGGGGAGCTGTTTTTT.

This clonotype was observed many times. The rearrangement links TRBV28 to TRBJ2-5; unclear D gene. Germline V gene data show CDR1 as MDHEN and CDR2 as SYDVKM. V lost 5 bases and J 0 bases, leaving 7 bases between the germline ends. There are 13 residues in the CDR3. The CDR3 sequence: CASSIPNQETQYF. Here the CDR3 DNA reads TGTGCCAGCAGTATCCCAAACCAAGAGACCCAGTACTTC.

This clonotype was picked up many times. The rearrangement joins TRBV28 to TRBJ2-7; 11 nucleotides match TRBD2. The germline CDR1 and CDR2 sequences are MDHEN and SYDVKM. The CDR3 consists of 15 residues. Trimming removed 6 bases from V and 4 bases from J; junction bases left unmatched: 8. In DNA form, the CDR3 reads TGTGCCAGCAGCCATAGCGGGGGGGCGGAATACGAGCAGTACGTC. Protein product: CASSHSGGAEYEQYV.

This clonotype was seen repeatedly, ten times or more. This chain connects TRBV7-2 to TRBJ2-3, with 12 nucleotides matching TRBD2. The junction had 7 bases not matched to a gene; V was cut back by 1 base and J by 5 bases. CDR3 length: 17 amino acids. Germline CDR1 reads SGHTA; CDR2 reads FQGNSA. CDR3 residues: CASSLGPSGGGQDTQYF. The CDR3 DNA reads TGTGCCAGCAGCTTAGGACCTAGCGGGGGGGGTCAAGATACGCAGTATTTT.

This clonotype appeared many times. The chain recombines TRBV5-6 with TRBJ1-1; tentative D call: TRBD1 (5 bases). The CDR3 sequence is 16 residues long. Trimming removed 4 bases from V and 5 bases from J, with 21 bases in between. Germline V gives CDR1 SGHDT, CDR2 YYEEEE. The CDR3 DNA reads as TGTGCCAGCAGCCCGCATGGACGGGCGACAGTTACTGAAGCTTTCTTT. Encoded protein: CASSPHGRATVTEAFF.

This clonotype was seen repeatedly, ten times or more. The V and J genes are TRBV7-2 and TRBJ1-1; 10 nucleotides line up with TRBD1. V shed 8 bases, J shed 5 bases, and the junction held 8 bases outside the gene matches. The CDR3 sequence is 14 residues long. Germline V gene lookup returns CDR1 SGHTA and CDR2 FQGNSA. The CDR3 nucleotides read TGTGCCAGCGGATTGGACAGGGGGTTTACTGAAGCTTTCTTT. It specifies CASGLDRGFTEAFF.

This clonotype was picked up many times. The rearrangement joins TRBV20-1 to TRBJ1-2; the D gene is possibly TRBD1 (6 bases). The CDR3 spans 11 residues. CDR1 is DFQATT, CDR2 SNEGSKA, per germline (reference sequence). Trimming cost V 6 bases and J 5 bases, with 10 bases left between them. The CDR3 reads CSAPGVYGYTF. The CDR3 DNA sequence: TGCAGTGCCCCAGGGGTGTATGGCTACACCTTC.

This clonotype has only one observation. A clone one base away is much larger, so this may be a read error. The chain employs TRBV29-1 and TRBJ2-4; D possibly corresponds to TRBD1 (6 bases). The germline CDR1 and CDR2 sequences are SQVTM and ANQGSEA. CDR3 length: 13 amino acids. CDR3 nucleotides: TGCAGCGTTGAGGGGGCGGCCAGAAACATTCAGTACTTC. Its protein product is CSVEGAARNIQYF.

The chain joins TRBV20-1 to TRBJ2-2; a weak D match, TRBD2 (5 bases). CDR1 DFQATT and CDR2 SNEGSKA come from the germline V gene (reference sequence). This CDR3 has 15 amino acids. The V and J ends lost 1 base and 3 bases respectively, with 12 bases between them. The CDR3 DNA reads TGCAGTGCTAGAGCCCGGGGTTCGTACACCGGGGAGCTGTTTTTT. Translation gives CSARARGSYTGELFF.

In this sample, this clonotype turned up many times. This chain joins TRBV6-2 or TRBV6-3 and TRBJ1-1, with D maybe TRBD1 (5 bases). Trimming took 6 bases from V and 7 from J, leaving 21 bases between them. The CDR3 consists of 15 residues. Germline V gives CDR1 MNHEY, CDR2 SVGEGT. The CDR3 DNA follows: TGTGCCAGCAGCCTAACTTCGGGGGTGAAGAGTGAAGCTTTCTTT. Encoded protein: CASSLTSGVKSEAFF.

The CDR3 is CASRFGAQGGHNYGYTF. The CDR3 DNA sequence: TGTGCCAGCAGATTCGGGGCCCAGGGGGGCCATAACTATGGCTACACCTTC. The chain employs TRBV28 and TRBJ1-2; 7 bases line up with TRBD1. There are 17 residues in the CDR3. Germline assignment: CDR1 MDHEN and CDR2 SYDVKM. V lost 6 bases, J lost 1 base, and 14 bases stayed unmatched.

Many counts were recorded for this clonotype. In nucleotides, the CDR3 is TGTGCCAGCAGTTACCCCTTGTATCGGGTCCTGAACACCGGGGAGCTGTTTTTT. Protein: CASSYPLYRVLNTGELFF. V gene TRBV6-2 or TRBV6-3 combines with J gene TRBJ2-2; D gene ambiguous. V was cut by 2 bases and J by 1 base, with 17 bases left in between. The CDR3 is made up of 18 amino acids. Germline V CDR1 and CDR2: MNHEY, SVGEGT.

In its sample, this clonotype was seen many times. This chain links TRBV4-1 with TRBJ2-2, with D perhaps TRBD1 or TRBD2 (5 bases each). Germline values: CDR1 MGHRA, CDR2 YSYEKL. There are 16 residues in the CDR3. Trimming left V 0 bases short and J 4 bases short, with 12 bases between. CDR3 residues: CASSQDWGLGTGELFF. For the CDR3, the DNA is TGCGCCAGCAGCCAAGATTGGGGGTTGGGCACCGGGGAGCTGTTTTTT.

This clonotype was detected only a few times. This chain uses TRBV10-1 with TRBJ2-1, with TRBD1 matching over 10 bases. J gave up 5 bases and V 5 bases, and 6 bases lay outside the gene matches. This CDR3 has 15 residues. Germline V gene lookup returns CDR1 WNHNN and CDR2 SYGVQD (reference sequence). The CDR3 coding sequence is TGCGCCAGCAGTCTAACGGGACAGGGGCACAATGAGCAGTTCTTC. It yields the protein CASSLTGQGHNEQFF.

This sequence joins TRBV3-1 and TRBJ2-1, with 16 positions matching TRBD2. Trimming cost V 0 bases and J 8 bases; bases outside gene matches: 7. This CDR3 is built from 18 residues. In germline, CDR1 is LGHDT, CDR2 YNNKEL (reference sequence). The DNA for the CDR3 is TGTGCCAGCAGCCAAGACGGGACTAGCGGGGGGGCGGTAGATGAGCAGTTCTTC. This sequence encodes CASSQDGTSGGAVDEQFF.

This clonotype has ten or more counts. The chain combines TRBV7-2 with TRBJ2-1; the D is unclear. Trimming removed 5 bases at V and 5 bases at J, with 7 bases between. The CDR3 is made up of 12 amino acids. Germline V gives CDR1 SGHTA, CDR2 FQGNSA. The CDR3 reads CASSPQHNEQFF. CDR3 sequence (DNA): TGTGCCAGCAGCCCCCAACACAATGAGCAGTTCTTC.